This is a list of T cell receptor beta chains from one sample in a study of blood T cell repertoires in COVID-19. Here immunoSEQ multiplex PCR was the method, and the copy in TCRdb shows in-frame clones only, minus some. The sample holds approximately 65,000 clones, approximately 81% seen once. Input material: PBMCs or T cells enriched from blood (not recorded which). All receptors come from a woman aged 40 to 50 with acute COVID-19. Both conserved end residues are part of each CDR3. The D gene is left open where the match is weak. Clone sizes are given selectively: once, few, many, or a class where the clone is expanded.

clone_size j_call d_call v_call cdr3_aa cdr3_nt
NA TRBJ1-4 NA TRBV27 CASARGGSEKLFF TGTGCCAGCGCCAGGGGTGGTAGCGAAAAACTGTTTTTT
NA TRBJ2-5 NA TRBV3-1/TRBV3-2 CASSPTGPARETQYF TGTGCCAGCAGCCCAACAGGCCCGGCTCGGGAGACCCAGTACTTC
NA TRBJ2-5 TRBD2 TRBV6-2/TRBV6-3 CASSYSTSGGETQYF TGTGCCAGCAGTTACTCGACTAGCGGGGGAGAGACCCAGTACTTC
NA TRBJ2-3 TRBD1 TRBV7-7 CASSPVPGQGDTQYF TGTGCCAGCAGCCCCGTTCCGGGACAGGGCGATACGCAGTATTTT
NA TRBJ1-4 TRBD1 TRBV27 CASSPDRVNEKLFF TGTGCCAGCAGTCCCGACAGGGTTAATGAAAAACTGTTTTTT
few TRBJ1-1 TRBD1 TRBV6-5 CASSRGTANTEAFF TGTGCCAGCAGTCGAGGGACAGCCAACACTGAAGCTTTCTTT
NA TRBJ1-3 NA TRBV12-3/TRBV12-4 CASSFSSGNTIYF TGTGCCAGCAGTTTCAGCTCTGGAAACACCATATATTTT
NA TRBJ2-7 NA TRBV2 CASRADYSSYEQYF TGTGCCAGCAGGGCGGACTATAGCTCCTACGAGCAGTACTTC
NA TRBJ2-1 TRBD2 TRBV4-2 CASSQLSGGAHNEQFF TGTGCCAGCAGCCAATTAAGCGGGGGGGCCCACAATGAGCAGTTCTTC
NA TRBJ2-2 TRBD2 TRBV5-8 CAVEHGRSNTGELFF TGTGCCGTAGAGCACGGGAGGTCGAACACCGGGGAGCTGTTTTTT
few TRBJ1-5 NA TRBV24-1 CATSGGAGNQPQHF TGTGCCACCAGTGGTGGGGCTGGGAATCAGCCCCAGCATTTT
NA TRBJ1-4 NA TRBV28 CASSLSGEKLFF TGTGCCAGCAGTCTCTCCGGTGAAAAACTGTTTTTT
once TRBJ2-2 TRBD1 TRBV3-1/TRBV3-2 CASSQGVPGQVVSGELFF TGTGCCAGCAGCCAAGGTGTTCCGGGACAGGTTGTTTCCGGGGAGCTGTTTTTT
NA TRBJ2-1 NA TRBV24-1 CATSAPPSVFF TGTGCCACCAGTGCTCCCCCCTCGGTGTTCTTC
few TRBJ2-7 NA TRBV5-1 CASSLVLQGPRDEQYF TGCGCCAGCAGCTTGGTTTTGCAGGGGCCTCGGGACGAGCAGTACTTC
NA TRBJ2-7 TRBD1 TRBV2 CASSKGTGGDEQYF TGTGCCAGCAGTAAAGGGACAGGGGGCGACGAGCAGTACTTC
NA TRBJ2-5 TRBD1 TRBV2 CASRDARDSFQETQYF TGTGCCAGCAGGGACGCAAGGGACAGCTTTCAAGAGACCCAGTACTTC
NA TRBJ1-2 TRBD1 TRBV6-5 CASSYSITGVNYGYTF TGTGCCAGCAGTTACTCGATTACAGGGGTGAACTATGGCTACACCTTC
NA TRBJ1-6 NA TRBV3-1/TRBV3-2 CASSQVTAGSPLHF TGTGCCAGCAGCCAAGTGACGGCAGGGTCACCCCTCCACTTT
NA TRBJ1-1 NA TRBV3-1/TRBV3-2 CASSHERRTEAFF TGTGCCAGCAGCCACGAAAGGCGGACTGAAGCTTTCTTT
once TRBJ2-7 TRBD2 TRBV6-1 CASSESAGRTYEQYF TGTGCCAGCAGTGAATCAGCGGGGCGCACCTACGAGCAGTACTTC
NA TRBJ1-1 NA TRBV4-2 CASSQPDRSGAFF TGTGCCAGCAGCCAACCCGACAGATCTGGGGCTTTCTTT
NA TRBJ1-1 TRBD1 TRBV10-2 CASSDDRTGRRAEAFF TGCGCCAGCAGTGATGATAGGACAGGGAGGAGGGCTGAAGCTTTCTTT
NA TRBJ2-5 TRBD2 TRBV7-9 CASSFTRTSGSVAQYF TGTGCCAGCAGCTTCACCCGGACTAGCGGGTCTGTGGCCCAGTACTTC
once TRBJ2-3 NA TRBV21-1 CASSKAALAGAADTQYF TGTGCCAGCAGCAAAGCTGCCCTAGCGGGAGCTGCAGATACGCAGTATTTT